The 27 T cell receptor beta chains below come from one sample, sequenced in a study of human T cells and chemical hapten exposure. Unfractionated whole blood was the source of the extracted total RNA. In TCRdb, the 5' RACE reads were re-called with MiXCR into one record per CDR3 protein. The sample has 95,000 to 120,000 distinct CDR3 sequences; roughly 19% are singletons. These receptors were obtained from a human donor in good health.

This clonotype was seen a handful of times. This sequence joins TRBV18 and TRBJ1-1; unclear D gene. With 6 bases removed from V and 6 bases from J, the gap between germline ends came to 14 bases. The V gene's germline CDR1 is KGHSH and CDR2 LQKENI. This CDR3 contains 13 residues. The CDR3: CASSPDRIAEAFF. The DNA of the CDR3 is TGTGCCAGCTCGCCTGATCGGATCGCTGAAGCTTTCTTT.

This clonotype occurred many times. This CDR3 is CASSLQGQPQHF. The CDR3 DNA follows: TGTGCCAGCAGCTTGCAAGGACAGCCCCAGCATTTT. The rearrangement links TRBV5-5 to TRBJ1-5; D not certain. The CDR3 has 12 residues. Germline V gene lookup returns CDR1 SGHKS and CDR2 YYEKEE (reference sequence). V was pared by 1 base and J by 7 bases, with 6 bases between.

This clonotype was detected ten times or more. The rearrangement joins TRBV4-1 to TRBJ2-3, with D perhaps TRBD2 (7 bases). CDR1 and CDR2 (germline): MGHRA, YSYEKL. V lost 0 bases to trimming and J lost 6 bases, with 22 bases between them. CDR3 size: 18 residues. The CDR3 protein is CASSQDILAGARRDTQYF. CDR3 bases: TGCGCCAGCAGCCAAGATATTCTCGCGGGGGCCCGCCGGGATACGCAGTATTTT.

This clonotype was counted only a few times. The chain has TRBV5-4 and TRBJ2-3; TRBD2 aligns across 15 bases. The V segment lost 6 bases and the J segment 1 base; nucleotides outside the gene matches: 9. Per germline, CDR1 SGHNT and CDR2 YYREEE (reference sequence). The CDR3 extends over 18 amino acids. In nucleotides, the CDR3 is TGTGCCAGCATGGGGACTAGCGGGAGGCGGAGGGGCACAGATACGCAGTATTTT. Its protein is CASMGTSGRRRGTDTQYF.

This clonotype was picked up a small number of times. J is TRBJ1-2 and V is TRBV29-1; weak D call: TRBD1 (6 bases). V was cut by 4 bases and J by 5 bases, with 14 bases left in between. The CDR3 consists of 13 residues. Germline CDR1 reads SQVTM; CDR2 reads ANQGSEA. The CDR3 spells CSVVDRRTYGYTF. The CDR3 DNA is TGCAGCGTTGTCGACAGGCGGACTTATGGCTACACCTTC.

The chain recombines TRBV4-1 with TRBJ1-5; perhaps TRBD1 as D (5 bases). Looked up from germline, CDR1 is MGHRA and CDR2 is YSYEKL. Trimming took 7 bases from V and 2 from J, leaving 27 bases between them. CDR3 length: 19 residues. CDR3 DNA sequence: TGCGCCAGCACACATTACCCTGTACGGGACCCTAGGGGCAATCAGCCCCAGCATTTT. It codes for CASTHYPVRDPRGNQPQHF.

This clonotype was picked up a small number of times. The chain's CDR3 is CASREGGGYTF. The CDR3 nucleotides are TGTGCCAGCAGGGAGGGGGGCGGCTACACCTTC. V usage is TRBV28 and J usage is TRBJ1-2; possibly TRBD1 for D (6 bases). This CDR3 region has 11 residues. Germline CDR1 is MDHEN and CDR2 is SYDVKM. V lost 6 bases and J 8 bases, leaving 10 bases between the germline ends.

The chain is built from TRBV27 and TRBJ1-4; tentative D call: TRBD1 (6 bases). The CDR3 is made up of 14 amino acids. V lost 5 bases and J lost 3, with 10 bases in between. Per the germline V gene, CDR1 is MNHEY and CDR2 is SMNVEV (reference sequence). The CDR3 DNA reads TGTGCCAGCAGTGCAAGGACAGCTAATGAAAAACTGTTTTTT. Its protein is CASSARTANEKLFF.

V usage is TRBV12-3 or TRBV12-4 and J usage is TRBJ1-1; D is undetermined. There are 13 residues in the CDR3. The germline V and J ends were trimmed by 6 bases and 7 bases, with 15 bases remaining between them. The CDR3 spells CASRSPAASEAFF. CDR3 nucleotides: TGTGCCAGCAGGTCCCCAGCGGCCAGTGAAGCTTTCTTT.

The chain has TRBV12-3 or TRBV12-4 and TRBJ2-1; 9 bases align to TRBD2. With 3 bases clipped from V and 6 bases from J, the junction kept 6 bases outside the gene matches. The CDR3 spans 15 residues. In DNA form, the CDR3 reads TGTGCCAGCAGTTTTAGTGGCGGGAGGGCCAATGAGCAGTTCTTC. It translates to CASSFSGGRANEQFF.

The rearrangement uses TRBV7-6 and TRBJ2-7; 10 positions agree with TRBD1. This CDR3 contains 15 residues. V was pared by 5 bases and J by 6 bases, with 10 bases of the junction left unmatched. CDR1 and CDR2 (germline): SGHVS, FNYEAQ. CDR3: CASSGRDRGMSEQYF. The CDR3 DNA sequence: TGTGCCAGCAGCGGCCGGGACAGGGGTATGAGCGAGCAGTACTTC.

The chain links TRBV7-2 to TRBJ2-7, with D perhaps matching TRBD1 or TRBD2 (5 bases each). The germline V and J ends were trimmed by 3 bases and 5 bases, with 11 bases remaining between them. Germline V gene data show CDR1 as SGHTA and CDR2 as FQGNSA. This CDR3 comprises 13 residues. The CDR3 region is CASSFGTWNEQYF. The CDR3 region has the DNA TGTGCCAGCAGCTTCGGGACCTGGAACGAGCAGTACTTC.

The V call is TRBV11-2, the J call TRBJ2-4; D is ambiguous. The CDR3 sequence is 17 residues long. V lost 1 base, J lost 3 bases, and 16 bases lay in between. Per germline, CDR1 SGHAT and CDR2 FQNNGV. CDR3 nucleotide sequence: TGTGCCAGCAGCTTAGTTTCGAGAGGTATAGGCAAAAACATTCAGTACTTC. It encodes CASSLVSRGIGKNIQYF.

This sequence joins TRBV7-2 and TRBJ2-5, with D possibly TRBD1 on 6 matching bases. The germline V gene has CDR1 SGHTA and CDR2 FQGNSA. V was trimmed by 2 bases and J by 1 base, leaving 11 bases between them. There are 15 residues in the CDR3. This CDR3 is CASSLPWTAQETQYF. The CDR3 nucleotides are TGTGCCAGCAGCTTACCTTGGACAGCCCAAGAGACCCAGTACTTC. The full variable domain, completed using reference TRBV7-2 and TRBJ2-5, is GAGVSQSPSNKVTEKGKDVELRCDPISGHTALYWYRQSLGQGLEFLIYFQGNSAPDKSGLPSDRFSAERTGGSVSTLTIQRTQQEDSAVYLCASSLPWTAQETQYFGPGTRLLVL.

The chain couples TRBV28 to TRBJ2-7, with D tentatively TRBD2 (5 bases). Trimming stripped 7 bases from V and 3 bases from J, with 16 bases between. The germline gives CDR1 MDHEN, CDR2 SYDVKM. This CDR3 comprises 14 residues. The CDR3 nucleotides are TGTGCCAGCATGATGGAGCGGCGGAGCTACGAGCAGTACTTC. Residues: CASMMERRSYEQYF. Based on the CDR3 plus reference TRBV28 and TRBJ2-7, the full variable domain is DVKVTQSSRYLVKRTGEKVFLECVQDMDHENMFWYRQDPGLGLRLIYFSYDVKMKEKGDIPEGYSVSREKKERFSLILESASTNQTSMYLCASMMERRSYEQYFGPGTRLTVT.

This clonotype was counted between two and nine times. The rearrangement links TRBV5-1 to TRBJ2-2; tentatively, D is TRBD1 or TRBD2 (5 bases each). The CDR3 has 15 amino acids. Germline V gene lookup returns CDR1 SGHRS and CDR2 YFSETQ. Trimming pared 4 bases from V and 0 bases from J, leaving 10 bases between. CDR3 in amino acids: CASSPGRSNTGELFF. CDR3 bases: TGCGCCAGCAGCCCGGGACGGTCGAACACCGGGGAGCTGTTTTTT.

The chain uses TRBV27 and TRBJ2-6, with D possibly TRBD1 on 6 matching bases. Trimming took 1 base from V and 1 from J, leaving 14 bases between them. This CDR3 has 18 residues. Germline assignment: CDR1 MNHEY and CDR2 SMNVEV (reference sequence). In DNA, the CDR3 is TGTGCCAGCAGTTTATACAGGGACGTCCTATCTGGGGCCAACGTCCTGACTTTC. This translates into CASSLYRDVLSGANVLTF.

This clonotype was observed a handful of times. V gene TRBV6-5 combines with J gene TRBJ2-7, with D perhaps TRBD1 (5 bases). The germline V gene has CDR1 MNHEY and CDR2 SVGAGI. Deletions cut 0 bases from V and 2 bases from J, with 11 bases between. The CDR3 is 15 residues long. CDR3 nucleotides: TGTGCCAGCAGTTACTCGCGACAGCCAACCTACGAGCAGTACTTC. This translates into CASSYSRQPTYEQYF.

This clonotype was seen repeatedly, ten times or more. This chain links TRBV9 with TRBJ2-7, with D tentatively TRBD1 or TRBD2 (6 bases each). V was cut by 2 bases and J by 5 bases, with 11 bases left in between. The CDR3 loop spans 13 amino acids. CDR1 and CDR2 from the germline V gene are SGDLS and YYNGEE. The CDR3 DNA follows: TGTGCCAGCAGCGTGGGGGGCGCGGACGAGCAGTACTTC. It specifies CASSVGGADEQYF.

The V and J genes are TRBV12-3 or TRBV12-4 and TRBJ1-6; D unresolved. CDR3 length: 12 amino acids. Trimming took off 7 bases at V and 5 bases at J, with 6 bases between the two ends. The CDR3 DNA reads TGTGCCAGCACCCGGGATAATTCACCCCTCCACTTT. Protein sequence: CASTRDNSPLHF.

This clonotype was seen a few times. The chain uses TRBV28 and TRBJ2-4; TRBD2 aligns across 8 bases. This CDR3 is built from 17 residues. Trimming cost V 2 bases and J 9 bases; bases outside gene matches: 15. Germline lookup yields CDR1 MDHEN and CDR2 SYDVKM. This CDR3 reads CASSLHLGGRRDVIQYF. The CDR3 nucleotides read TGTGCCAGCAGTTTACACCTGGGCGGGAGGAGGGATGTCATTCAGTACTTC.

This chain links TRBV5-1 with TRBJ2-7; D gene uncertain. The CDR3 is 15 residues long. V was cut by 3 bases and J by 5 bases, with 18 bases left in between. CDR1 is SGHRS, CDR2 YFSETQ, per germline. CDR3 residues: CASSSHSSGEDEQYF. As DNA, the CDR3 is TGCGCCAGCAGCTCGCACTCTAGTGGTGAGGACGAGCAGTACTTC.

The rearrangement joins TRBV29-1 to TRBJ1-1, with a weak D call TRBD1 (6 bases). Germline loops: CDR1 SQVTM, CDR2 ANQGSEA. V lost 5 bases to trimming and J lost 2 bases, with 18 bases between them. The CDR3 has 15 amino acids. DNA of the CDR3: TGCAGCGTTTCCAAGAGGACAGCAATTAACACTGAAGCTTTCTTT. Its translation: CSVSKRTAINTEAFF. The full variable domain, completed using reference TRBV29-1 and TRBJ1-1, is SAVISQKPSRDICQRGTSLTIQCQVDSQVTMMFWYRQQPGQSLTLIATANQGSEATYESGFVIDKFPISRPNLTFSTLTVSNMSPEDSSIYLCSVSKRTAINTEAFFGQGTRLTVV.

A few counts support this clonotype. The V and J genes are TRBV9 and TRBJ2-1; D is unresolved. The V end lost 0 bases, the J end lost 5 bases, and 9 bases lay between the germline ends. The CDR3 covers 14 residues. CDR1 and CDR2 (germline): SGDLS, YYNGEE. The CDR3, as DNA: TGTGCCAGCAGCGTAGCCGGCAGCCACAATGAGCAGTTCTTC. Translating gives CASSVAGSHNEQFF.

This clonotype showed up just a few times. The V gene is TRBV27, the J gene TRBJ2-6, with 9 positions matching TRBD1. J was trimmed by 2 bases and V by 7 bases; bases with no gene match: 9. Germline V CDR1 and CDR2: MNHEY, SMNVEV (reference sequence). CDR3 length: 17 residues. CDR3 protein: CASTLGQGGTGANVLTF. Written as DNA, the CDR3 is TGTGCCAGCACCCTGGGACAGGGCGGCACTGGGGCCAACGTCCTGACTTTC.

This clonotype was picked up a small number of times. The chain is built from TRBV10-3 and TRBJ2-1, with D perhaps given as TRBD1 or TRBD2 (5 bases each). This CDR3 is 14 amino acids long. CDR1 and CDR2 from the germline V gene are ENHRY and SYGVKD. Trimming took 6 bases from V and 10 from J, leaving 19 bases between them. CDR3 nucleotide sequence: TGTGCCATCAGAGTTGCGGGCGGAAAGGGGGAGCAGTTCTTC. This sequence encodes CAIRVAGGKGEQFF.

This clonotype appeared a few times. This chain joins TRBV20-1 and TRBJ2-1; TRBD2 matches 11 bases. The CDR3 extends over 16 amino acids. The germline CDR1 and CDR2 sequences are DFQATT and SNEGSKA (reference sequence). After removal of 3 bases from V and 1 base from J, the junction contained 5 bases not matched to a gene. This CDR3 reads CSASLTSGSSYNEQFF. The CDR3 nucleotides are TGCAGTGCTAGTCTCACTAGCGGGAGTTCCTACAATGAGCAGTTCTTC.